This T cell receptor beta chain was documented in a study of T cell responses to AZD1222 COVID-19 vaccine (dated by TCRdb to the early 2020s). The study in broad terms: AZD1222 recipients given second doses at about 4 weeks or at about 12 weeks were pooled, since spike-specific TCR depth and breadth were not found to differ between the two schedules. A total of 233 trial participants underwent TCR sequencing, of whom around 210 had received two doses of AZD1222 and approximately 25 had received two doses of the MenACWY control vaccine. Enrollment into the trials was organized by age into subgroups of 18-55, 56-69 and 70-plus years, and those subgroups contained roughly 140, 27 and 60 TCR-sequenced participants, respectively.

The CDR3 starts with the cysteine, ends with the phenylalanine, and has 14 residues. Only CDR3 DNA is held: 42 bases, read in frame from base 1. The junction carries 15 bases between V and J, which are trimmed by 5 bases and 5 bases respectively. CDR1 and CDR2, per the germline V gene (reference sequence), are MNHEY and SMNVEV. The CDR3 regions of human TCRbeta chains were analyzed by immunosequencing. On the authors' methods: TCRs in the repertoires were matched against a reference library of SARS-CoV-2-specific TCRs that had been generated with the MIRA antigen-specificity platform. Breadth was defined as the fraction of unique TCRs that were SARS-CoV-2-associated, and depth was defined as the fraction of total T cells that were SARS-CoV-2-associated. Using the MIRA data, every spike-specific TCR was mapped to the spike region that the TCR reacted to and assigned to either a CD4 or a CD8 class. Log10-transformed breadth and depth values were compared by one-way ANOVA with Sidak's multiple comparisons tests. The table comes from immuneACCESS by way of TCRdb, which keeps in-frame sequences with V and J called. Part of the clones is missing from these tables; in studies checked, under half for an unresolved V gene and the rest for unknown reasons. V, J and clone size derive from that table, while D and trimming were established from the DNA sequence. In this sample the table shows 180,000 or so clones, 94% of which occur a single time. The ten most abundant clones make up approximately 0.64% of the sample.

Broad study findings and their caveats: Participants were mostly white British and included more females than males, and it was suggested by the authors that clonal diversity may have been underestimated. No day 14 peak-response samples were available, so repertoires were characterized only after the peak T cell response. Only a handful of AZD1222 recipients were SARS-CoV-2 seropositive at baseline, limiting conclusions about previously exposed vaccinees. Spike-specific TCR breadth and depth rose significantly after two AZD1222 doses compared with day 0 and with MenACWY recipients. Reportedly, close to half of the unique spike-specific TCRs recognized epitopes lying outside the regions that are mutated in the B.1.351 and B.1.1.7 variants. The 56-69-year group was small, and its depth increase did not reach significance, likely because of low power. The vaccine-associated CD4 TCRs covered the entire spike protein, and the dominant responses fell in regions 160-218 and 743-854.

Remarks on this clone: It lacks a known antigen. Base qualities are not at hand, and no much larger clone is one base apart.

Explained via the paper, the time point label denotes: baseline before first vaccination. Samples from vaccinated people were obtained from the UK trials COV001 and COV002, which included a single-blind randomized controlled phase 2/3 trial of AZD1222 (ChAdOx1 nCoV-19) in healthy adults. Trial participant PBMC samples were collected at day 0 and day 28 after the second dose for TCRbeta chain sequencing. Here the sequenced sample was peripheral blood, taken on day 0 of AZD1222 vaccination. The rearranged chain carries TRBV27 and TRBJ1-1; the D gene remains uncertain. The TCR originated in an adult in good health. The bases are TGTGCCAGCAGTCCGGCCCCCTTTGGGACTGAAGCTTTCTTT. Translated, this gives CASSPAPFGTEAFF.